A single sample gave rise to the 25 T cell receptor beta chains below, sequenced in a study of cytomegalovirus exposure and HLA in healthy donors. The PCR contained 60 Vbeta and 13 Jbeta primers. Clones were sequenced by immunoSEQ multiplex PCR, and TCRdb holds only the in-frame ones, with some missing. This table has fewer than 200,000 clones, approximately 80% appearing once. The specimen was PBMCs. The receptors originated from a woman younger than 35 in good health and CMV-seronegative.

J is TRBJ2-5 and V is TRBV2, with D unresolved. The V end lost 3 bases, the J end lost 7 bases, and 6 bases lay between the germline ends. Germline V CDR1 and CDR2: SNHLY, FYNNEI. This CDR3 is 11 amino acids long. The CDR3 reads CASSDGLTQYF. CDR3 sequence (DNA): TGTGCCAGCAGTGATGGGCTGACCCAGTACTTC.

This clone was observed once. The CDR3 sequence: CASSQGFGYTF. CDR3 bases: TGTGCCAGCAGTCAGGGGTTTGGCTACACCTTC. The rearrangement uses TRBV9 and TRBJ1-2; tentatively, D is TRBD1 (6 bases). Germline V gene lookup returns CDR1 SGDLS and CDR2 YYNGEE. The CDR3 loop spans 11 amino acids. V lost 5 bases, J lost 7 bases, and 9 bases lay in between.

CDR3 bases: TGTGCCAGTATGGCCAAGAGAGGGCCAAACATTCAGTACTTC. Encoded protein: CASMAKRGPNIQYF. The rearrangement links TRBV19 to TRBJ2-4; tentative D call: TRBD2 (5 bases). Germline CDR1 reads LNHDA; CDR2 reads SQIVND (reference sequence). V was clipped by 7 bases and J by 6 bases, with 16 bases between them. The CDR3 has 14 residues.

This chain joins TRBV28 and TRBJ2-7, with D perhaps TRBD1 (5 bases). V was shortened by 2 bases and J by 2 bases, with 7 bases between the two germline ends. The CDR3 length is 13 residues. Germline V gene lookup returns CDR1 MDHEN and CDR2 SYDVKM. The CDR3 DNA is TGTGCCAGCAGTTTAACAGGTGCCTACGAGCAGTACTTC. Its translation: CASSLTGAYEQYF.

This clone showed up many times. This sequence joins TRBV29-1 and TRBJ2-2; 9 bases match TRBD2. The CDR3 is 14 residues long. Trimming took 6 bases from V and 5 from J; bases not matched to a gene: 7. CDR1 and CDR2 (germline): SQVTM, ANQGSEA. The CDR3 protein is CSVVGRGGTGELFF. As DNA, the CDR3 is TGCAGCGTCGTTGGGCGGGGGGGAACCGGGGAGCTGTTTTTT.

The J gene is TRBJ2-5, the V gene TRBV5-6; maybe TRBD2 (7 bases). Trimming took off 2 bases at V and 5 bases at J, with 16 bases between the two ends. Per germline, CDR1 SGHDT and CDR2 YYEEEE. The CDR3 consists of 15 residues. The CDR3 reads CASSFVRGADETQYF. CDR3 nucleotides: TGTGCCAGCAGCTTTGTCCGGGGGGCTGACGAGACCCAGTACTTC.

The rearrangement uses TRBV5-1 and TRBJ2-5; the D gene is possibly TRBD2 (5 bases). CDR3 length equals 15 residues. Germline loops: CDR1 SGHRS, CDR2 YFSETQ. The ends were cut back, 4 bases at V and 3 bases at J, with 16 bases in the middle. This chain's CDR3 is CASSRSGNEEETQYF. The CDR3 DNA is TGCGCCAGCAGCCGGTCCGGGAACGAGGAAGAGACCCAGTACTTC.

The sample holds a few counts of this clone. This rearrangement joins TRBV27 to TRBJ1-1, with D uncertain. With 3 bases removed from V and 7 bases from J, the gap between germline ends came to 9 bases. The CDR3 length is 12 residues. The germline V gene has CDR1 MNHEY and CDR2 SMNVEV (reference sequence). The CDR3 region is CASSFRGSEAFF. As DNA, the CDR3 is TGTGCCAGCAGTTTCCGTGGCAGTGAAGCTTTCTTT.

The chain carries TRBV28 and TRBJ1-2; 9 positions agree with TRBD1. The V gene end was trimmed by 5 bases and the J gene end by 9 bases; junction bases not matched to a gene: 7. Germline V gives CDR1 MDHEN, CDR2 SYDVKM. This CDR3 comprises 13 residues. In DNA form, the CDR3 reads TGTGCCAGCAGTACTACAGGGGGCAGGAGCTACACCTTC. Protein sequence: CASSTTGGRSYTF.

The chain links TRBV19 to TRBJ1-2; 8 nucleotides align to TRBD1. The V gene end was trimmed by 7 bases and the J gene end by 2 bases; junction bases not matched to a gene: 6. CDR1 and CDR2 (germline): LNHDA, SQIVND (reference sequence). The CDR3 is 14 residues long. The CDR3 loop is CASIGRQGNYGYTF. The CDR3 coding sequence is TGTGCCAGTATAGGCAGACAGGGGAACTATGGCTACACCTTC.

The V call is TRBV18, the J call TRBJ1-5; 7 positions match TRBD1. Germline values: CDR1 KGHSH, CDR2 LQKENI. The V gene end was trimmed by 4 bases and the J gene end by 1 base; junction bases not matched to a gene: 1. The CDR3 spans 14 residues. The CDR3 coding sequence is TGTGCCAGCTCACAGGGGGCGAGCAATCAGCCCCAGCATTTT. It yields the protein CASSQGASNQPQHF.

The rearrangement joins TRBV5-4 to TRBJ2-1; TRBD2 matches 11 bases. J was trimmed by 0 bases and V by 4 bases; bases with no gene match: 3. Germline lookup yields CDR1 SGHNT and CDR2 YYREEE (reference sequence). The CDR3 runs 16 residues. Here the CDR3 DNA reads TGTGCCAGCAGCCGAGGACTAGCGGGCTCCTACAATGAGCAGTTCTTC. Residues: CASSRGLAGSYNEQFF.

V gene TRBV2 combines with J gene TRBJ2-1, with D possibly matching TRBD1 (5 bases). The germline V and J ends were trimmed by 10 bases and 4 bases, with 20 bases remaining between them. The germline V gene encodes CDR1 SNHLY and CDR2 FYNNEI. The CDR3 has 15 residues. The CDR3 nucleotides are TGTGCCACCACTCAGGAACAGGTTTTTTACAATGAGCAGTTCTTC. This gives the protein CATTQEQVFYNEQFF.

The CDR3 nucleotides read TGCGCCAGCAGCTCAGGACAGGGAGCCTACGAGCAGTACTTC. This gives the protein CASSSGQGAYEQYF. The chain is built from TRBV5-1 and TRBJ2-7; TRBD1 matches at 8 bases. The germline V gene has CDR1 SGHRS and CDR2 YFSETQ. The V segment lost 3 bases and the J segment 2 bases; nucleotides outside the gene matches: 4. There are 14 residues in the CDR3.

The CDR3 region has the DNA TGTGCCAGCAGCCCCATTCCCCGACAGGGGCGTAAAGAGACCCAGTACTTC. It encodes CASSPIPRQGRKETQYF. The chain uses TRBV28 and TRBJ2-5, with 8 bases lining up with TRBD1. Germline CDR1 and CDR2: MDHEN and SYDVKM. The trim removed 6 bases at V and 3 bases at J, leaving 15 bases unmatched. CDR3 length: 17 amino acids. Complete variable domain (other parts from reference TRBV28 and TRBJ2-5): DVKVTQSSRYLVKRTGEKVFLECVQDMDHENMFWYRQDPGLGLRLIYFSYDVKMKEKGDIPEGYSVSREKKERFSLILESASTNQTSMYLCASSPIPRQGRKETQYFGPGTRLLVL.

The chain combines TRBV5-1 with TRBJ2-3; D is possibly TRBD1 (5 bases). This CDR3 comprises 15 residues. The germline V gene has CDR1 SGHRS and CDR2 YFSETQ. V lost 3 bases and J lost 8, with 19 bases in between. CDR3 sequence reads: CASSSALGPKSTQYF. The DNA for the CDR3 is TGCGCCAGCAGCTCCGCCTTGGGGCCGAAGAGTACGCAGTATTTT.

This clone was observed once. The chain couples TRBV9 to TRBJ2-7, with TRBD2 matching 7 bases. The CDR3 spans 14 residues. Trimming cost V 4 bases and J 3 bases; bases outside gene matches: 7. Germline CDR1 and CDR2: SGDLS and YYNGEE. CDR3 coding DNA: TGTGCCAGCAGCTTAGAAGGGAGGGACTACGAGCAGTACTTC. Translating it yields CASSLEGRDYEQYF.

This clone was seen a few times. The J gene is TRBJ2-7, the V gene TRBV2; D is ambiguous. Trimming shortened V by 6 bases and J by 0 bases, and 15 bases separated the two germline ends. The length of the CDR3 is 15 residues. Germline V gene lookup returns CDR1 SNHLY and CDR2 FYNNEI. This CDR3 reads CASRAEPFSSYEQYF. In DNA, the CDR3 is TGTGCCAGCAGAGCCGAGCCGTTTAGCTCCTACGAGCAGTACTTC.

The chain employs TRBV10-3 and TRBJ2-1, with 7 nucleotides matching TRBD2. V dropped 10 bases and J dropped 0; count of bases not matched to a gene: 6. This CDR3 has 14 residues. Germline lookup yields CDR1 ENHRY and CDR2 SYGVKD. CDR3 sequence: CASASGASYNEQFF. For the CDR3, the DNA is TGTGCCAGCGCTAGCGGAGCCTCCTACAATGAGCAGTTCTTC.

The CDR3 DNA reads as TGTGCCAGCAGCTCCGAACGGACAAGATCCTACGAGCAGTACTTC. Its translation is CASSSERTRSYEQYF. The rearrangement joins TRBV6-5 to TRBJ2-7, with D tentatively TRBD1 (5 bases). Deletions cut 6 bases from V and 1 base from J, with 16 bases between. CDR3 length: 15 amino acids. Germline V gene sequence: CDR1 MNHEY, CDR2 SVGAGI.

The J gene is TRBJ2-5, the V gene TRBV6-4; D is possibly TRBD2 (5 bases). The end of the DNA aligns better with TRBJ2-7, so the J call may be wrong. The CDR3 runs to 14 residues. The V gene's germline CDR1 is MRHNA and CDR2 SNTAGT. The CDR3 sequence is CASSDPPGSYEQYF. The CDR3 DNA reads TGTGCCAGCAGTGACCCCCCGGGATCCTACGAGCAGTACTTC.

The chain recombines TRBV6-5 with TRBJ1-6, with 7 bases that match TRBD1. Germline trimming cut 10 bases from V and 10 bases from J; bases unmatched to any gene: 10. The length of the CDR3 is 13 residues. Germline CDR1 is MNHEY and CDR2 is SVGAGI. CDR3 region: CATQQGNGSPLHF. As DNA, the CDR3 is TGTGCCACCCAACAGGGGAATGGATCACCCCTCCACTTT.

The J gene is TRBJ2-6, the V gene TRBV7-3; TRBD1 agrees at 10 bases. CDR1 and CDR2 (germline): SGHTA, FQGTGA. This CDR3 has 21 amino acids. V shed 4 bases, J shed 1 base, and the junction held 16 bases outside the gene matches. The CDR3 nucleotides read TGTGCCAGCAGCTCAAACGGAGGTGACAGGGGGCCCCCGTCTGGGGCCAACGTCCTGACTTTC. Translated: CASSSNGGDRGPPSGANVLTF.

The rearrangement links TRBV7-4 to TRBJ1-5; D uncertain. Germline lookup yields CDR1 SGHVT and CDR2 SQSDAQ. V was trimmed by 5 bases and J by 7 bases, leaving 12 bases between them. The CDR3 is made up of 13 amino acids. CDR3 coding DNA: TGTGCCAGCAGCCTGGACGGGGTACAGCCCCAGCATTTT. Encoded protein: CASSLDGVQPQHF.

This rearrangement joins TRBV10-3 to TRBJ2-1; 8 bases match TRBD2. Germline CDR1 ENHRY, CDR2 SYGVKD. The V gene end was trimmed by 3 bases and the J gene end by 5 bases; junction bases not matched to a gene: 6. The CDR3 consists of 15 residues. The CDR3 loop is CAISDSGSLNNEQFF. The CDR3 bases are TGTGCCATCAGTGACAGCGGGAGTTTAAACAATGAGCAGTTCTTC.